These 24 T cell receptor beta chains were all obtained from the same sample, sequenced in a study of T cell responses to AZD1222 COVID-19 vaccine. Method: immunoSEQ multiplex PCR; TCRdb's copy keeps in-frame clones and lacks some. The table lists roughly 150,000 clones, about 90% of them singletons, with 5% to 6.5% in the top ten. This specimen was peripheral blood, taken 28 days after the second AZD1222 dose. The receptors were sampled from an adult who received the AZD1222 COVID-19 vaccine.

The chain has TRBV7-2 and TRBJ2-3; perhaps TRBD2 as D (5 bases). Trimming left V 1 base short and J 0 bases short, with 14 bases between. CDR3 length: 17 amino acids. CDR1 is SGHTA, CDR2 FQGNSA, per germline. CDR3 protein: CASSLVTGVGSTDTQYF. CDR3 nucleotide sequence: TGTGCCAGCAGCTTAGTCACCGGGGTCGGTAGCACAGATACGCAGTATTTT.

The chain joins TRBV11-2 to TRBJ2-2, with unresolved D. Trimming stripped 5 bases from V and 6 bases from J, with 13 bases between. Germline V gene sequence: CDR1 SGHAT, CDR2 FQNNGV. The CDR3 loop spans 14 amino acids. The CDR3 spells CASSTVIRAGELFF. The CDR3 coding sequence is TGTGCCAGCAGCACCGTAATACGGGCCGGGGAGCTGTTTTTT.

For the CDR3, the DNA is TGTGCCAGTAGTATATGGACAGGAGGGTCCTACGAGCAGTACTTC. Its translation is CASSIWTGGSYEQYF. The chain employs TRBV19 and TRBJ2-7; possibly TRBD1 for D (7 bases). Germline values: CDR1 LNHDA, CDR2 SQIVND (reference sequence). The V gene lost 2 bases and the J gene lost 1 base, with 12 bases spanning the gap. The CDR3 extends over 15 amino acids.

This clone was detected only once. The chain combines TRBV5-1 with TRBJ1-5; no clear D. Trimming stripped 0 bases from V and 4 bases from J, with 8 bases between. The CDR3 loop spans 14 amino acids. Germline CDR1 is SGHRS and CDR2 is YFSETQ. The DNA for the CDR3 is TGCGCCAGCAGCTTGGACAGACCTAATCAGCCCCAGCATTTT. Its translation is CASSLDRPNQPQHF.

The chain uses TRBV20-1 and TRBJ1-5; 7 nucleotides agree with TRBD1. The CDR3 totals 15 residues. The germline CDR1 and CDR2 sequences are DFQATT and SNEGSKA (reference sequence). With V trimmed by 3 bases and J by 5 bases, 10 bases remained unmatched. The CDR3 is CSASPGGGLHQPQHF. The CDR3 region has the DNA TGCAGTGCTAGTCCGGGAGGGGGCCTTCATCAGCCCCAGCATTTT.

The count of this clone is one. This chain connects TRBV13 to TRBJ1-2; possibly TRBD1 for D (5 bases). V shed 0 bases and J shed 4 bases, with 9 bases lying between them. The germline V gene has CDR1 PRHDT and CDR2 FYEKMQ (reference sequence). The CDR3 extends over 14 amino acids. The CDR3 spells CASSLGTQGYGYTF. CDR3 sequence (DNA): TGTGCCAGCAGCTTAGGGACGCAGGGCTATGGCTACACCTTC.

This chain uses TRBV5-1 with TRBJ2-2; 9 positions agree with TRBD2. The CDR3 contains 15 residues. V trimming: 4 bases; J trimming: 4 bases; junction bases outside the gene matches: 5. CDR1 is SGHRS and CDR2 is YFSETQ in the germline V gene. The CDR3 sequence is CASSGSGGITGELFF. The CDR3 DNA is TGCGCCAGCAGCGGAAGCGGGGGGATCACCGGGGAGCTGTTTTTT.

The V call is TRBV16, the J call TRBJ1-2; D gene uncertain. The V gene's germline CDR1 is KGHSY and CDR2 FQNENV. CDR3 size: 11 residues. Between the trimmed V and J ends, which lost 4 bases and 3 bases, there was a span of 3 bases. The CDR3 DNA is TGTGCCAGCAGCCCGGACTATGGCTACACCTTC. This gives the protein CASSPDYGYTF.

V is TRBV6-5 and J is TRBJ2-5; maybe TRBD2 (6 bases). Germline V gene lookup returns CDR1 MNHEY and CDR2 SVGAGI. The length of the CDR3 is 15 residues. V lost 5 bases and J 1 base, leaving 14 bases between the germline ends. CDR3 coding DNA: TGTGCCAGCAGTCTATCCCGACTAGTCCAAGAGACCCAGTACTTC. Its translation: CASSLSRLVQETQYF.

CDR3 region: CASSYSLQGAYEQYF. DNA for the CDR3: TGTGCCAGCAGTTACTCGCTACAGGGTGCCTACGAGCAGTACTTC. The chain combines TRBV6-5 with TRBJ2-7, with D possibly matching TRBD1 (6 bases). The germline V gene encodes CDR1 MNHEY and CDR2 SVGAGI. The V gene lost 0 bases and the J gene lost 2 bases, with 11 bases spanning the gap. There are 15 residues in the CDR3.

The chain has TRBV4-2 and TRBJ1-4; D ambiguous. Germline values: CDR1 LGHNA, CDR2 YNFKEQ. Trimming cost V 3 bases and J 0 bases, with 5 bases left between them. The CDR3 has 14 residues. DNA for the CDR3: TGTGCCAGCAGCCAGTCTGCAACTAATGAAAAACTGTTTTTT. It specifies CASSQSATNEKLFF.

This rearrangement joins TRBV6-6 to TRBJ1-1; 9 nucleotides agree with TRBD1. The length of the CDR3 is 13 residues. Germline V CDR1 and CDR2: MNHNY, SVGAGI (reference sequence). V gave up 5 bases and J gave up 5 bases; unmatched junction bases: 3. CDR3 sequence reads: CASSQTGGTEAFF. CDR3 DNA sequence: TGTGCCAGCAGTCAGACAGGGGGAACTGAAGCTTTCTTT.

The rearrangement links TRBV5-4 to TRBJ1-6; possibly TRBD1 for D (5 bases). The V gene's germline CDR1 is SGHNT and CDR2 YYREEE (reference sequence). The CDR3 loop spans 18 amino acids. Trimming removed 1 base from V and 8 bases from J, with 22 bases in between. The CDR3: CASSLRQGSGSIHSPLHF. CDR3 in DNA: TGTGCCAGCAGCTTGAGGCAGGGCTCAGGCTCTATTCATTCACCCCTCCACTTT. Full variable domain (rest looked up from reference TRBV5-4 and TRBJ1-6): ETGVTQSPTHLIKTRGQQVTLRCSSQSGHNTVSWYQQALGQGPQFIFQYYREEENGRGNFPPRFSGLQFPNYSSELNVNALELDDSALYLCASSLRQGSGSIHSPLHFGNGTRLTVT.

This clone came up once. The chain has TRBV28 and TRBJ1-6; no clear D. The germline V and J ends were trimmed by 4 bases and 8 bases, with 6 bases remaining between them. The CDR3 consists of 12 residues. Germline values: CDR1 MDHEN, CDR2 SYDVKM. The CDR3 DNA follows: TGTGCCAGCAGTTCCGTAGATTCACCCCTCCACTTT. Translated: CASSSVDSPLHF.

The chain employs TRBV4-3 and TRBJ2-2, with TRBD1 matching 9 bases. Germline V gene sequence: CDR1 LGHNA, CDR2 YSLEER. Unmatched junction bases numbered 5, after V lost 4 bases and J lost 5 bases. The CDR3 is made up of 15 amino acids. In DNA form, the CDR3 reads TGCGCCAGCAGCCCACAGGGGGCGCGGACCGGGGAGCTGTTTTTT. As protein: CASSPQGARTGELFF.

The V and J genes are TRBV5-1 and TRBJ1-6; no reliable D call. V was cut by 0 bases and J by 9 bases, with 10 bases left in between. Looked up from germline, CDR1 is SGHRS and CDR2 is YFSETQ. The CDR3 runs to 14 residues. The CDR3 DNA is TGCGCCAGCAGCTTGGGGACGTCGGGTTCACCCCTCCACTTT. Translated, it gives CASSLGTSGSPLHF.

V is TRBV5-1 and J is TRBJ1-4; a possible D gene is TRBD1 (6 bases). This CDR3 has 16 residues. CDR1 and CDR2 from the germline V gene are SGHRS and YFSETQ. V was shortened by 0 bases and J by 5 bases, with 14 bases between the two germline ends. CDR3 sequence: CASSLARQGQNEKLFF. CDR3 bases: TGCGCCAGCAGCTTGGCCCGCCAGGGGCAAAATGAAAAACTGTTTTTT. The whole variable domain, filled in from reference TRBV5-1 and TRBJ1-4, reads KAGVTQTPRYLIKTRGQQVTLSCSPISGHRSVSWYQQTPGQGLQFLFEYFSETQRNKGNFPGRFSGRQFSNSRSEMNVSTLELGDSALYLCASSLARQGQNEKLFFGSGTQLSVL.

The rearrangement uses TRBV3-1 (or the pseudogene TRBV3-2) and TRBJ1-6; TRBD1 might be the D (6 bases). This CDR3 contains 17 residues. The germline CDR1 and CDR2 sequences are LGHDT and YNNKEL (reference sequence). V lost 0 bases and J 9 bases, leaving 18 bases between the germline ends. The DNA of the CDR3 is TGTGCCAGCAGCCAAGACGGTTGGGGGGGGGCTGGTTCACCCCTCCACTTT. This gives the protein CASSQDGWGGAGSPLHF.

This clone has only a few counts. CDR3 sequence reads: CASSRDRDSGNTIYF. The CDR3 DNA reads as TGTGCCAGCAGCCGGGACAGGGACTCTGGAAACACCATATATTTT. The V gene is TRBV6-5, the J gene TRBJ1-3; 9 bases map to TRBD1. CDR1 MNHEY and CDR2 SVGAGI come from the germline V gene. The CDR3 loop spans 15 amino acids. Trimming at V came to 6 bases and at J to 0 bases, leaving 3 bases not matched to a gene.

V is TRBV30 and J is TRBJ2-1; 14 nucleotides agree with TRBD2. The CDR3 loop spans 13 amino acids. With V trimmed by 4 bases and J by 12 bases, 5 bases remained unmatched. CDR1 and CDR2 from the germline V gene are GTSNPN and SVGIG (reference sequence). CDR3 in amino acids: CAWKGLAGEGQFF. The CDR3 nucleotides read TGTGCCTGGAAGGGACTAGCGGGAGAGGGGCAGTTCTTC.

This rearrangement joins TRBV29-1 to TRBJ2-3; D may correspond to TRBD1 or TRBD2 (5 bases each). The V end was cut by 4 bases, the J end by 4 bases, with 18 bases between. CDR1 and CDR2 (germline): SQVTM, ANQGSEA. The CDR3 is 15 residues long. The CDR3 reads CSVAPGTRRPDTQYF. The CDR3 nucleotides read TGCAGCGTTGCCCCCGGGACCCGCCGCCCAGATACGCAGTATTTT.

This clone has a handful of counts. The rearrangement joins TRBV28 to TRBJ2-6, with D possibly TRBD1 on 5 matching bases. The CDR3 sequence is 15 residues long. Germline V gene sequence: CDR1 MDHEN, CDR2 SYDVKM. V gave up 5 bases and J gave up 7 bases, with 15 bases separating them. CDR3 residues: CASSHFRQFANVLTF. The CDR3 nucleotides read TGTGCCAGCAGTCACTTCAGACAGTTTGCCAACGTCCTGACTTTC.

The chain is built from TRBV19 and TRBJ2-7; TRBD2 matches at 8 bases. From germline, CDR1 is LNHDA and CDR2 SQIVND (reference sequence). The CDR3 totals 14 residues. The ends lost 2 bases at V and 2 bases at J; junction bases unmatched: 2. The CDR3 sequence: CASSISGGPYEQYF. The CDR3 coding sequence is TGTGCCAGTAGTATAAGCGGGGGTCCCTACGAGCAGTACTTC.

This clone was found once. The J gene is TRBJ1-5, the V gene TRBV19; weak D call: TRBD1 (5 bases). V gave up 2 bases and J gave up 1 base, with 12 bases separating them. The CDR3 spans 16 residues. Germline values: CDR1 LNHDA, CDR2 SQIVND (reference sequence). CDR3 region: CASSIRQGVSNQPQHF. In nucleotides, the CDR3 is TGTGCCAGTAGTATACGGCAGGGCGTCAGCAATCAGCCCCAGCATTTT.